The subject of this entry is one TCR beta chain. Looked up from germline, CDR1 is SNHLY and CDR2 is FYNNEI. Deletions cut 0 bases from V and 8 bases from J, with 19 bases between. The CDR3 covers 17 residues. The data are from a study of T cells after somatic rescue of genetic block. Profiling relied on immunoSEQ multiplex PCR, and the TCRdb table lists in-frame clones only, not all of them. The table records about 68,000 clones, about nine tenths of them present only once. The J gene is TRBJ1-4, the V gene TRBV2, with a weak D call TRBD1 (6 bases). The specimen was peripheral blood mononuclear cells (PBMCs). The clonotype comes from a man aged 35-49 years. CDR3 in amino acids: CASSEASSGGLGEKLFF. The CDR3 nucleotides read TGTGCCAGCAGTGAAGCAAGTAGCGGGGGGCTGGGAGAAAAACTGTTTTTT.